The sequence of this T cell receptor beta chain was determined in a study of OX40 agonist ivuxolimab in advanced cancers. Study overall: Hepatocellular carcinoma, melanoma, renal cell or head and neck cancer was diagnosed in the dose-escalation patients.

The table came from immunoSEQ multiplex PCR; TCRdb's copy has only in-frame clones and leaves some out. The sample contains 30,000 to 45,000 clones, around 80% of which appear only once. Points from the study as a whole: Expanded clones were, on average, more numerous among CD8+ T cells than CD4+.

The CDR3 covers 17 residues. Trimming left V 2 bases short and J 7 bases short, with 18 bases between. CDR1 and CDR2 (germline): LGHNA, YNFKEQ. Points on this clone: The antigen is not known.

This TCR was sampled from an adult with an advanced solid tumor such as melanoma, head and neck, liver or kidney cancer. The sequences come from CD4+ or CD8+ T cells sorted from blood, collected in a trial of the OX40 agonist ivuxolimab. This chain links TRBV4-2 with TRBJ1-6; D gene unclear. The CDR3 nucleotides are TGTGCCAGCAGCCAAACCGGGCCTGCTAACTCCAATTCACCCCTCCACTTT. Protein product: CASSQTGPANSNSPLHF.